This T cell receptor (beta chain) emerged from a study of CD8+CD57+ T cells in acquired aplastic anemia. Germline V gives CDR1 LNHDA, CDR2 SQIVND (reference sequence). Trimming pared 0 bases from V and 7 bases from J, leaving 13 bases between. The CDR3 covers 15 residues. Genomic DNA templated the TCR beta VDJ and CDR3 profiling. TCRdb independently ran MiXCR on the reads; one entry per CDR3 protein. The sample includes over 150,000 distinct CDR3 sequences, approximately 52% seen only once; the top ten take about 12%. Individuals selected for sequencing had exhibited CD8+CD57+ cell expansion on flow cytometry. Each patient had severe acquired aplastic anemia.

This clonotype originated in a human donor with aplastic anemia. Source material: sorted CD4+, CD8+, or CD8+CD57+ T cells (not recorded which) from PBMCs. This rearrangement joins TRBV19 to TRBJ2-1; D is uncertain. CDR3 loop: CASSIDLAWENEQFF. The CDR3 DNA is TGTGCCAGTAGTATAGACCTGGCATGGGAAAATGAGCAGTTCTTC.